The 8 T cell receptor beta chains given below trace back to one sample, sequenced in a study of T cell responses to AZD1222 COVID-19 vaccine. Sequencing used immunoSEQ multiplex PCR; TCRdb keeps in-frame clones, though not all of them. The sample yields roughly 96,000 clones, roughly 88% seen once. This sample comprised peripheral blood, obtained 28 days after the second AZD1222 dose. Receptors originate from an adult who received the AZD1222 COVID-19 vaccine.

This clone appeared a few times. The chain employs TRBV6-6 and TRBJ1-5; D is ambiguous. V lost 0 bases to trimming and J lost 0 bases, with 3 bases between them. Germline-derived CDR1 and CDR2 are MNHNY and SVGAGI (reference sequence). The CDR3 runs 14 residues. CDR3 sequence reads: CASSYSHSNQPQHF. CDR3 coding DNA: TGTGCCAGCAGTTACTCGCATAGCAATCAGCCCCAGCATTTT.

V and J are TRBV7-2 and TRBJ2-1, with TRBD2 identical over 11 bases. The germline V gene encodes CDR1 SGHTA and CDR2 FQGNSA. The CDR3 covers 16 residues. After removal of 2 bases from V and 8 bases from J, the junction contained 8 bases not matched to a gene. The DNA of the CDR3 is TGTGCCAGCAGCTTACTTACTAGCGGGAGCACTTATGAGCAGTTCTTC. Translation gives CASSLLTSGSTYEQFF.

The chain joins TRBV4-3 to TRBJ2-7; D remains ambiguous. The V end lost 1 base, the J end lost 0 bases, and 16 bases lay between the germline ends. The germline V gene encodes CDR1 LGHNA and CDR2 YSLEER. The CDR3 is 17 amino acids. Here the CDR3 reads CASSQGDSRQGSYEQYF. CDR3 DNA: TGCGCCAGCAGCCAAGGGGATAGTAGGCAAGGCTCCTACGAGCAGTACTTC.

This clone has only one observation. The J gene is TRBJ1-2, the V gene TRBV9; the match to TRBD1 covers 7 bases. Trimming cost V 3 bases and J 5 bases; bases outside gene matches: 16. The CDR3 extends over 17 amino acids. Germline assignment: CDR1 SGDLS and CDR2 YYNGEE. The CDR3 protein is CASSGGRGQLEGYGYTF. The CDR3 DNA sequence: TGTGCCAGCAGCGGAGGGAGGGGACAGCTCGAAGGGTATGGCTACACCTTC.

The chain couples TRBV10-3 to TRBJ2-7, with 11 bases matching TRBD1. The J segment lost 3 bases and the V segment lost 5 bases, leaving 9 bases of the junction unmatched. The germline V gene has CDR1 ENHRY and CDR2 SYGVKD. This CDR3 region has 16 residues. The CDR3 loop is CAISPTPGQGDYEQYF. The CDR3 DNA follows: TGTGCCATCAGTCCAACTCCGGGACAGGGGGACTACGAGCAGTACTTC.

The chain employs TRBV7-2 and TRBJ2-3, with TRBD2 matching over 8 bases. Trimming cost V 0 bases and J 7 bases; bases outside gene matches: 9. The CDR3 totals 16 residues. The germline V gene has CDR1 SGHTA and CDR2 FQGNSA. The CDR3 coding sequence is TGTGCCAGCAGCTTAGCGGGACTAGGGGGAGCGAATACGCAGTATTTT. Translation: CASSLAGLGGANTQYF. The full variable domain, completed using reference TRBV7-2 and TRBJ2-3, is GAGVSQSPSNKVTEKGKDVELRCDPISGHTALYWYRQSLGQGLEFLIYFQGNSAPDKSGLPSDRFSAERTGGSVSTLTIQRTQQEDSAVYLCASSLAGLGGANTQYFGPGTRLTVL.

The chain links TRBV5-4 to TRBJ1-1; TRBD1 aligns across 9 bases. Germline V lookup: CDR1 SGHNT, CDR2 YYREEE (reference sequence). V was clipped by 0 bases and J by 5 bases; unmatched bases: 5. There are 15 residues in the CDR3. DNA for the CDR3: TGTGCCAGCAGCTTGGACAGGGGGCTTGGGACTGAAGCTTTCTTT. Translated: CASSLDRGLGTEAFF.

This chain uses TRBV5-1 with TRBJ1-2, with D unresolved. Germline CDR1 SGHRS, CDR2 YFSETQ. Trimming cost V 0 bases and J 6 bases, with 9 bases left between them. The CDR3 extends over 13 amino acids. The CDR3 protein is CASSLAEADGYTF. CDR3 in DNA: TGCGCCAGCAGCTTGGCGGAGGCGGATGGCTACACCTTC. Variable domain in full (rest from reference TRBV5-1 and TRBJ1-2): KAGVTQTPRYLIKTRGQQVTLSCSPISGHRSVSWYQQTPGQGLQFLFEYFSETQRNKGNFPGRFSGRQFSNSRSEMNVSTLELGDSALYLCASSLAEADGYTFGSGTRLTVV.